This T cell receptor beta chain was sequenced in a study of blood T cell repertoires in COVID-19. Overall study context: The study drew acute and convalescent COVID-19 samples from the United States, Italy and Spain. The cDNA or gDNA used as material had been derived from T cells, B-cell-depleted T cells, or PBMCs.

From germline, CDR1 is LGHDT and CDR2 YNNKEL (reference sequence). This CDR3 region has 14 residues. V lost 4 bases and J 1 base, leaving 8 bases between the germline ends. Per the original methods: The authors estimated nucleated cell counts from reference gene primer amplification. The repertoire was sequenced with immunoSEQ multiplex PCR; TCRdb's copy has only in-frame clones and lacks some. Clone size and the V and J calls come from that table; the DNA yielded D and trimming. This table has about 270,000 clones, about 89% appearing once. The sequence was obtained from a man aged 45-60 years with acute or convalescent COVID-19. Sequencing input: peripheral blood. The chain combines TRBV3-1 (or the pseudogene TRBV3-2) with TRBJ1-5; no firm D call. The CDR3 loop is CASSPYESNQPQHF. The CDR3 bases are TGTGCCAGCAGCCCTTACGAGAGCAATCAGCCCCAGCATTTT.